This T cell receptor beta chain was retrieved from a study of cytomegalovirus exposure and HLA in healthy donors. Study summary: The roughly 120 validation repertoires matched the roughly 670 first-cohort repertoires in platform, a later analysis reported.

Notes on this clone: Its cognate antigen is unknown.

This table comes from immunoSEQ multiplex PCR, and its TCRdb copy is limited to in-frame clones, with some not included. The sample contains 100,000 to 120,000 clones, roughly 88% of which appear only once. Findings and caveats of the study: Many donors carried some public TCRs, although rarity characterized most TCR sequences. As confirmed in vitro, three CMV-associated chains were specific for CMV antigens. The study designated 150 or so TCR beta chains cytomegalovirus-associated.

Specimen: PBMCs. The TCR originated in a woman under 40 in good health and CMV-seropositive.

CDR3 region: CATSRDRRGGQPQHF. The CDR3 nucleotides read TGTGCCACCAGCAGAGATAGAAGGGGTGGACAGCCCCAGCATTTT. The chain uses TRBV15 and TRBJ1-5; D possibly corresponds to TRBD1 (5 bases). Germline CDR1 is LNHNV and CDR2 is YYDKDF (reference sequence). V gave up 0 bases and J gave up 7 bases, with 13 bases separating them. This CDR3 comprises 15 residues.